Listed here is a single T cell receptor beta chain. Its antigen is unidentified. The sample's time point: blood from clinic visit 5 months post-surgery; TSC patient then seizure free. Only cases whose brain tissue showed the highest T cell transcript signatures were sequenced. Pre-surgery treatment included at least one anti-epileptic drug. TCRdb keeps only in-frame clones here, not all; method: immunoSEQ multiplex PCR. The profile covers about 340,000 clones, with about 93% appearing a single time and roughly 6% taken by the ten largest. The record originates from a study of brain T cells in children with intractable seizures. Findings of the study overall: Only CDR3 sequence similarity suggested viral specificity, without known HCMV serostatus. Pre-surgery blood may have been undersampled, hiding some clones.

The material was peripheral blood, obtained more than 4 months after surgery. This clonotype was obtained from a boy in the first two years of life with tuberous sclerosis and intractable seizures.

The CDR3 loop reads CASSQDIGTSGKRDTQYF. The CDR3, as DNA: TGTGCCAGCAGCCAAGATATAGGGACTAGCGGAAAAAGGGATACGCAGTATTTT. The chain is built from TRBV3-1 (or the pseudogene TRBV3-2) and TRBJ2-3; 11 bases match TRBD2. CDR1 and CDR2 (germline): LGHDT, YNNKEL (reference sequence). With 0 bases clipped from V and 6 bases from J, the junction kept 11 bases outside the gene matches. This CDR3 is built from 18 residues.